These T cell receptor beta chains were read from a single sample in a study of T cells in Graves' hyperthyroidism and ophthalmopathy. TCRdb passed the multiplex PCR reads through MiXCR, listing each CDR3 protein once. The data show about 380,000 distinct CDR3 sequences, about 18% seen once. Material: blood. The receptor set was obtained from a man between 18 and 35 years old with Graves' ophthalmopathy. The CDR3 runs from the conserved cysteine through the conserved F or W. A D gene is named only where the DNA matches it firmly. Part of the rows lack a size; the others show once, few, many or a class for expanded clones.

>many|TRBV28|TRBD2|TRBJ2-3
CASSPRLGGGPDTQYF
TGTGCCAGCAGTCCACGACTTGGCGGGGGGCCAGATACGCAGTATTTT
>many|TRBV14|-|TRBJ1-1
CASSPLESGAFF
TGTGCCAGCAGCCCACTTGAATCTGGAGCTTTCTTT
>many|TRBV28|-|TRBJ2-3
CASSRGNTDTQYF
TGTGCCAGCAGTCGGGGGAACACAGATACGCAGTATTTT
>-|TRBV7-8|-|TRBJ1-3
CASSLATANSGNTIYF
TGTGCCAGCAGCTTGGCCACAGCTAACTCTGGAAACACCATATATTTT
>few|TRBV14|TRBD2|TRBJ2-1
CASSQGNRGGWDEQFF
TGTGCCAGCAGCCAAGGGAATCGCGGGGGGTGGGATGAGCAGTTCTTC
>few|TRBV5-5|-|TRBJ1-5
CASSLTGKKNQPQHF
TGTGCCAGCAGCCTAACAGGGAAGAAGAATCAGCCCCAGCATTTT
>many|TRBV11-1|TRBD1|TRBJ2-1
CASSPGTGGNEQFF
TGTGCCAGCAGCCCCGGGACAGGGGGCAATGAGCAGTTCTTC
>-|TRBV6-1|-|TRBJ2-5
CASSEKGQSWTQYF
TGTGCCAGCAGTGAAAAGGGCCAGTCTTGGACCCAGTACTTC
>-|TRBV7-8|-|TRBJ1-1
CASSHGRGRRNTEAFF
TGTGCCAGCAGCCATGGGAGAGGGCGTCGGAACACTGAAGCTTTCTTT
>-|TRBV6-5|TRBD1|TRBJ2-1
CASSYDRVYNEQFF
TGTGCCAGCAGTTACGACAGGGTCTACAATGAGCAGTTCTTC
>many|TRBV6-2/TRBV6-3|-|TRBJ2-7
CASRGLPLDEQYF
TGTGCCAGCAGGGGACTCCCCCTGGACGAGCAGTACTTC